This TCR beta chain was found in a study of T cell responses to AZD1222 COVID-19 vaccine. With respect to this clone: Its target is not known.

Generated by immunoSEQ multiplex PCR, the TCRdb table keeps only in-frame clones and is missing some. The sample holds fewer than 90,000 clones, 86% seen once. Findings of the study overall: Repertoire sampling occurred only after the peak T cell response. Donors were mostly white British, more females; clonal diversity possibly underestimated.

CDR3 length: 15 amino acids. CDR1 is MDHEN, CDR2 SYDVKM, per germline. V lost 4 bases and J lost 3, with 13 bases in between. The sequence derives from an adult who received the AZD1222 COVID-19 vaccine. The material was peripheral blood, obtained 28 days after the second AZD1222 dose. The chain joins TRBV28 to TRBJ1-5; a possible D gene is TRBD1 (5 bases). CDR3 DNA sequence: TGTGCCAGCAGTTGGGGCAGAGGGTACAATCAGCCCCAGCATTTT. It codes for CASSWGRGYNQPQHF.